This T cell receptor beta chain was sequenced during a study of early T cells in non-severe SARS-CoV-2 infection. Study at large: From unsorted whole blood, bulk RNA was sequenced, and the chains remained unpaired.

The junction had 8 bases not matched to a gene; V was cut back by 9 bases and J by 8 bases. Looked up from germline, CDR1 is SNHLY and CDR2 is FYNNEI. The CDR3 consists of 12 residues. Individually, cDNA molecules had unique molecular identifiers attached to them. TCRdb passed the 5' RACE reads through MiXCR, listing each CDR3 protein once. The data hold approximately 22,000 distinct CDR3 sequences, with more than 4.5% observed a single time. This clonotype is classed as medium-sized. This clonotype originated in an adult who was a healthcare worker with PCR-confirmed SARS-CoV-2 infection or an uninfected control (not recorded which). Source material: whole blood. The chain is built from TRBV2 and TRBJ1-1; 8 bases map to TRBD1. CDR3 DNA: TGTGCCAGTCAGGGGGCCGGGCGGGAAGCTTTCTTT. This sequence encodes CASQGAGREAFF.